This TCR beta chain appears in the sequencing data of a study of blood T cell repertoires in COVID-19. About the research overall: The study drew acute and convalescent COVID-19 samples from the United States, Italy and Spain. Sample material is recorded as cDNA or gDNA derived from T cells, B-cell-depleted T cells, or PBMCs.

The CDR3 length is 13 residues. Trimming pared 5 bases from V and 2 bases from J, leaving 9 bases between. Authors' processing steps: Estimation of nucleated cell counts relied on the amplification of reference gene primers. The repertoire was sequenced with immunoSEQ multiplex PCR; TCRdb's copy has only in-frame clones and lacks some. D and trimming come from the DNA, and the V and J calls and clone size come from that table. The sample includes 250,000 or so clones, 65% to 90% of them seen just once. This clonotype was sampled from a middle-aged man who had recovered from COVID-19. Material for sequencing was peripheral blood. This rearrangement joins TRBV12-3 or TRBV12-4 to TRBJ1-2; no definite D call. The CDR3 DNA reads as TGTGCCAGCAGTCTAACAGAGAACTATGGCTACACCTTC. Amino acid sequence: CASSLTENYGYTF.